The 9 T cell receptor beta chains below all came from one sample that was sequenced in a study of T cells expressing NK-cell markers. From the 5' RACE reads, TCRdb lists one entry per CDR3 protein and no DNA. This table lists about 110,000 distinct CDR3 sequences. The sequencing sample was made of blood T cells: a sorted CD56 or NKG2C T cell subset, CD4+ or CD8+ T cells, or bulk PBMC T cells (not recorded which). The source of these receptors is a woman aged 18 to 69 in good health.

The V and J genes are TRBV11-1 and TRBJ2-2; the TRBD1 assignment by TCRdb is unverifiable without DNA. The CDR3 loop spans 14 amino acids. Germline V gene data show CDR1 as SGHAT and CDR2 as FQDESV (reference sequence). CDR3 sequence: CASGPGQRTGELFF.

This chain connects TRBV27 to TRBJ2-7; TCRdb proposes TRBD1, but this gene call is untestable without DNA. The CDR3 is 13 residues long. Germline loops: CDR1 MNHEY, CDR2 SMNVEV (reference sequence). Here the CDR3 reads CASSFSPPDEQYF.

The V gene is TRBV2, the J gene TRBJ2-3. Germline lookup yields CDR1 SNHLY and CDR2 FYNNEI. The CDR3 is made up of 13 amino acids. The CDR3 loop is CASLGLGTDTQYF.

The rearrangement joins TRBV27 to TRBJ1-6. Germline values: CDR1 MNHEY, CDR2 SMNVEV (reference sequence). CDR3 size: 12 residues. The CDR3 spells CASSLGESPLHF.

The V call is TRBV12-3 or TRBV12-4, the J call TRBJ2-3; TCRdb picks TRBD1, but there is no DNA to check that call. The CDR3 has 18 residues. This CDR3 reads CASSSPPGTGAVTDTQYF.

V gene TRBV9 combines with J gene TRBJ1-5; TCRdb names TRBD1, which stays unverified in the absence of DNA. There are 17 residues in the CDR3. Per germline, CDR1 SGDLS and CDR2 YYNGEE. CDR3 sequence: CASSAWDRAFDNQPQHF.

This CDR3 is CASTQGPGELFF. The rearrangement uses TRBV5-1 and TRBJ2-2; TCRdb reports TRBD1, a call that lacks DNA to check it against. Germline V gene lookup returns CDR1 SGHRS and CDR2 YFSETQ. This CDR3 has 12 amino acids. The full variable domain, with the rest looked up from reference TRBV5-1 and TRBJ2-2, is KAGVTQTPRYLIKTRGQQVTLSCSPISGHRSVSWYQQTPGQGLQFLFEYFSETQRNKGNFPGRFSGRQFSNSRSEMNVSTLELGDSALYLCASTQGPGELFFGEGSRLTVL.

The chain links TRBV5-4 to TRBJ2-1; TCRdb lists TRBD1, though no DNA is available to test this call. The germline gives CDR1 SGHNT, CDR2 YYREEE (reference sequence). CDR3 length equals 15 residues. CDR3 region: CASSLSGTGNNEQFF.

The genes are TRBV19 and TRBJ1-5. CDR1 and CDR2 from the germline V gene are LNHDA and SQIVND (reference sequence). This CDR3 contains 12 residues. CDR3 region: CASGPSGQPQHF.